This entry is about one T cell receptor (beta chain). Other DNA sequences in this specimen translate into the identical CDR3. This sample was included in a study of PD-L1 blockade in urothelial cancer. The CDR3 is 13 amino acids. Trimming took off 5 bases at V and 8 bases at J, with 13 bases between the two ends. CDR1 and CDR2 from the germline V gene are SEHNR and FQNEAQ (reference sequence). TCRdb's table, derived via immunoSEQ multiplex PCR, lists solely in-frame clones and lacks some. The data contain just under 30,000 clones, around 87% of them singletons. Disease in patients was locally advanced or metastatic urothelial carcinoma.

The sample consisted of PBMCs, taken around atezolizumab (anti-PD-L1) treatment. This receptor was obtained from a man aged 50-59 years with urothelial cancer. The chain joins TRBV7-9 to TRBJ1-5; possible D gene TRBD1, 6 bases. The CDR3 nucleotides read TGTGCCAGCAGCCTCAGGGGTCCTGAGCCCCAGCATTTT. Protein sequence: CASSLRGPEPQHF.